Listed below are T cell receptor beta chains from one sample, sequenced in a study of T cell responses to AZD1222 COVID-19 vaccine. Assay used: immunoSEQ multiplex PCR; TCRdb lists only in-frame clones, some missing. The repertoire holds over 110,000 clones, around 90% seen once, with around 2.7% in the top ten. The sample here was peripheral blood, taken on day 0 of AZD1222 vaccination. These TCRs come from an adult in good health. Each CDR3 is given with its conserved first and last residue. D genes are given only for firm matches. Expanded clones are given a class, and other clones once, few, many or no size at all.

clone_size: .; d_call: TRBD2; v_call: TRBV19; j_call: TRBJ2-7; cdr3_aa: CASSMKRESYEQYF; cdr3_nt: TGTGCCAGTAGTATGAAGCGGGAGTCATACGAGCAGTACTTC
clone_size: .; d_call: TRBD2; v_call: TRBV6-5; j_call: TRBJ2-5; cdr3_aa: CASSPPGLAGETQYF; cdr3_nt: TGTGCCAGCAGTCCCCCCGGACTAGCGGGAGAGACCCAGTACTTC
clone_size: .; d_call: .; v_call: TRBV9; j_call: TRBJ2-7; cdr3_aa: CASSPSSGAYEQYF; cdr3_nt: TGTGCCAGCAGCCCCTCCTCAGGTGCCTACGAGCAGTACTTC
clone_size: .; d_call: .; v_call: TRBV5-1; j_call: TRBJ1-4; cdr3_aa: CASRGEGYLGEKLFF; cdr3_nt: TGCGCCAGCAGAGGCGAGGGGTATTTAGGCGAAAAACTGTTTTTT
clone_size: few; d_call: TRBD2; v_call: TRBV5-4; j_call: TRBJ2-3; cdr3_aa: CASSSGGLAGGPQSQYF; cdr3_nt: TGTGCCAGCAGCTCCGGCGGACTAGCGGGAGGGCCGCAATCGCAGTATTTT
clone_size: .; d_call: TRBD1; v_call: TRBV6-6; j_call: TRBJ2-7; cdr3_aa: CASSSLDRGYEQYF; cdr3_nt: TGTGCCAGCAGTTCCCTTGACAGGGGGTACGAGCAGTACTTC
clone_size: .; d_call: .; v_call: TRBV12-5; j_call: TRBJ1-5; cdr3_aa: CASGSGRQYSNQPQHF; cdr3_nt: TGTGCTAGTGGGTCGGGCCGACAGTATAGCAATCAGCCCCAGCATTTT
clone_size: .; d_call: .; v_call: TRBV19; j_call: TRBJ1-3; cdr3_aa: CASKDGYSGNTIYF; cdr3_nt: TGTGCCAGTAAGGACGGCTACTCTGGAAACACCATATATTTT
clone_size: few; d_call: .; v_call: TRBV9; j_call: TRBJ2-3; cdr3_aa: CASSLRAGPTDTQYF; cdr3_nt: TGTGCCAGCAGCTTAAGGGCCGGCCCCACAGATACGCAGTATTTT
clone_size: .; d_call: .; v_call: TRBV29-1; j_call: TRBJ1-1; cdr3_aa: CSVTDRGGGAAFF; cdr3_nt: TGCAGCGTCACCGATCGGGGCGGGGGAGCAGCTTTCTTT
clone_size: .; d_call: .; v_call: TRBV30; j_call: TRBJ1-1; cdr3_aa: CAWNAKGVTTEAFF; cdr3_nt: TGTGCCTGGAACGCTAAGGGGGTGACCACTGAAGCTTTCTTT
clone_size: .; d_call: .; v_call: TRBV3-1/TRBV3-2; j_call: TRBJ1-1; cdr3_aa: CASSRQAMNTEAFF; cdr3_nt: TGTGCCAGCAGCCGACAGGCGATGAACACTGAAGCTTTCTTT
clone_size: .; d_call: .; v_call: TRBV5-1; j_call: TRBJ2-1; cdr3_aa: CASSSDVSSYNEQFF; cdr3_nt: TGCGCCAGCAGCTCGGACGTTAGCTCCTACAATGAGCAGTTCTTC
clone_size: .; d_call: .; v_call: TRBV2; j_call: TRBJ1-4; cdr3_aa: CASGRATGSNEKLFF; cdr3_nt: TGTGCCAGCGGACGAGCTACAGGGAGTAATGAAAAACTGTTTTTT
clone_size: .; d_call: .; v_call: TRBV28; j_call: TRBJ2-7; cdr3_aa: CASSPPRLSSYEQYF; cdr3_nt: TGTGCCAGCAGTCCCCCTCGCCTATCCTCCTACGAGCAGTACTTC
clone_size: .; d_call: .; v_call: TRBV28; j_call: TRBJ2-2; cdr3_aa: CASTFPRSDTGELFF; cdr3_nt: TGTGCCAGCACATTCCCCCGATCGGACACCGGGGAGCTGTTTTTT
clone_size: .; d_call: .; v_call: TRBV29-1; j_call: TRBJ1-2; cdr3_aa: CSVVSSGGYTF; cdr3_nt: TGCAGCGTTGTCAGTTCTGGAGGCTACACCTTC
clone_size: .; d_call: .; v_call: TRBV21-1; j_call: TRBJ1-2; cdr3_aa: CASSTRRTHRAQRGYGYTF; cdr3_nt: TGTGCCAGCAGCACCCGGCGCACACACCGGGCCCAGCGGGGCTATGGCTACACCTTC